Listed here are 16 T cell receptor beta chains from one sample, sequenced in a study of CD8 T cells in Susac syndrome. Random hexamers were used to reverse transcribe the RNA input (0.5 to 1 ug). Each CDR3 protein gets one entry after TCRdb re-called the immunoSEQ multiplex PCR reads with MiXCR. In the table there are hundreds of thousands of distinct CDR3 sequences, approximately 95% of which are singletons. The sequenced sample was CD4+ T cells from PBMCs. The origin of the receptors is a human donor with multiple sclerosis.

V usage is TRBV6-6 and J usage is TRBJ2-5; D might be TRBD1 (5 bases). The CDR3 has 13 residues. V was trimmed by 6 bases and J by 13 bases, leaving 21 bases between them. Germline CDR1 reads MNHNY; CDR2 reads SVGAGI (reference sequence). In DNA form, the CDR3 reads TGTGCCAGCAGCCACGTCCAGGGTATCCCTCCGTACTTC. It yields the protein CASSHVQGIPPYF.

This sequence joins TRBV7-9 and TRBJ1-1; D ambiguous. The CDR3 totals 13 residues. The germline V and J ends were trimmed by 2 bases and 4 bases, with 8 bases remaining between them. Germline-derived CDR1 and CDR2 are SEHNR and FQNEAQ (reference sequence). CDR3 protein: CASSLTGPTEAFF. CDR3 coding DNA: TGTGCCAGCAGCTTAACCGGGCCCACTGAAGCTTTCTTT. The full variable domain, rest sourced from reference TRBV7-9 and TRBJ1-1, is DTGVSQNPRHKITKRGQNVTFRCDPISEHNRLYWYRQTLGQGPEFLTYFQNEAQLEKSRLLSDRFSAERPKGSFSTLEIQRTEQGDSAMYLCASSLTGPTEAFFGQGTRLTVV.

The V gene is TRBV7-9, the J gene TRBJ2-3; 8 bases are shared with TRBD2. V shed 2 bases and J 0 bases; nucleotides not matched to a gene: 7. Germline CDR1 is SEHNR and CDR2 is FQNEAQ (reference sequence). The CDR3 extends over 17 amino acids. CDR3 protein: CASSLWYGRDSTDTQYF. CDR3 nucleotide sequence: TGTGCCAGCAGCTTATGGTACGGGAGGGACAGCACAGATACGCAGTATTTT.

The CDR3 region has the DNA TGTGCCAGTAGGGACAGAAGTAATTCACCCCTCCACTTT. Its protein is CASRDRSNSPLHF. This chain connects TRBV19 to TRBJ1-6; D is perhaps TRBD1 (6 bases). The V gene's germline CDR1 is LNHDA and CDR2 SQIVND (reference sequence). The CDR3 consists of 13 residues. V lost 6 bases and J 6 bases, leaving 9 bases between the germline ends.

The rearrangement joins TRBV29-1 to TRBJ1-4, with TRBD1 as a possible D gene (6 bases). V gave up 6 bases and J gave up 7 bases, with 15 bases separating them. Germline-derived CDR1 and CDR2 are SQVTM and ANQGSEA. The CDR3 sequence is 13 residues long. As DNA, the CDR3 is TGCAGCGTCAGGTCGGGGGGCGTTGAAAAACTGTTTTTT. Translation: CSVRSGGVEKLFF.

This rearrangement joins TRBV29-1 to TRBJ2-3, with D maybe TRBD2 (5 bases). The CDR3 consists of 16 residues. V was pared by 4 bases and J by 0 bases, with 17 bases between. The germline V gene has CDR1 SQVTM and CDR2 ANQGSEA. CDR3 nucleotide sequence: TGCAGCGTTGCCCGGGGTGGAGGAACTAGCACAGATACGCAGTATTTT. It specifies CSVARGGGTSTDTQYF.

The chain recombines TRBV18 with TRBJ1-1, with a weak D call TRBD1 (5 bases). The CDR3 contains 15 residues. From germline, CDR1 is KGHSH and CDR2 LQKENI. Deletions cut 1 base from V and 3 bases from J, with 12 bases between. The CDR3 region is CASSPRSLQDTEAFF. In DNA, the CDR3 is TGTGCCAGCTCACCACGGTCCCTACAGGACACTGAAGCTTTCTTT.

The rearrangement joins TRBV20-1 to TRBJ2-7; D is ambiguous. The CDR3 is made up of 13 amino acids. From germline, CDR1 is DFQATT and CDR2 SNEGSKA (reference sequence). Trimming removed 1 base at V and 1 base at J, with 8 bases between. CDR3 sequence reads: CSARVGGSYEQYF. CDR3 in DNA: TGCAGTGCTAGAGTGGGCGGATCCTACGAGCAGTACTTC.

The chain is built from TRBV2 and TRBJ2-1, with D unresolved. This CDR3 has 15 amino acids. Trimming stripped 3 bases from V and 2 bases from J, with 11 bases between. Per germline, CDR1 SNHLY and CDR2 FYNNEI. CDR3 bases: TGTGCCAGCAGTGAGACCTTTCCCCCCTACAATGAGCAGTTCTTC. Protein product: CASSETFPPYNEQFF. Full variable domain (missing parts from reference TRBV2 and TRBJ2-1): EPEVTQTPSHQVTQMGQEVILRCVPISNHLYFYWYRQILGQKVEFLVSFYNNEISEKSEIFDDQFSVERPDGSNFTLKIRSTKLEDSAMYFCASSETFPPYNEQFFGPGTRLTVL.

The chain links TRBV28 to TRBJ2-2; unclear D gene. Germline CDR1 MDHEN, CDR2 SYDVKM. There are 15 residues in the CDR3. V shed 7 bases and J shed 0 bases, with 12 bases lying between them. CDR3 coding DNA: TGTGCCAGCACCCTTTCACAAACGAACACCGGGGAGCTGTTTTTT. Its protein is CASTLSQTNTGELFF.

The CDR3 loop reads CSAPLASGRNEQFF. The DNA of the CDR3 is TGCAGTGCCCCTCTGGCTAGCGGGAGGAATGAGCAGTTCTTC. J is TRBJ2-1 and V is TRBV20-1; 11 positions match TRBD2. This CDR3 comprises 14 residues. Germline loops: CDR1 DFQATT, CDR2 SNEGSKA (reference sequence). V lost 6 bases and J lost 7; bases outside the gene matches: 8.

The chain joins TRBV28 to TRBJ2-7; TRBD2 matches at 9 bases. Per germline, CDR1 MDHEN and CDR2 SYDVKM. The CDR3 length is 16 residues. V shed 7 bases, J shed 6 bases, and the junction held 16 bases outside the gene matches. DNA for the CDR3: TGTGCCAGCACACTCCAGCGGGGCGGGAGGGCCGTCGAGCAGTACTTC. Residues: CASTLQRGGRAVEQYF.

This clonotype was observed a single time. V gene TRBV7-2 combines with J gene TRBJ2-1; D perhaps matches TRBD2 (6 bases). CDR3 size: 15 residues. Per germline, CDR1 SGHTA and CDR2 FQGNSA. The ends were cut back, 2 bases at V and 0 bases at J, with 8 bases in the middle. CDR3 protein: CASSLRGTSYNEQFF. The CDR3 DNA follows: TGTGCCAGCAGCTTACGCGGGACCTCCTACAATGAGCAGTTCTTC.

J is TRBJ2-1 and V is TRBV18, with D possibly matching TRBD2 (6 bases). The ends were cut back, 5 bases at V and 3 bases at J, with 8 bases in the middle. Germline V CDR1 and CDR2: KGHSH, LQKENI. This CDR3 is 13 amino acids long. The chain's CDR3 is CASSSDYYNEQFF. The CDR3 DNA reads TGTGCCAGCTCATCGGACTACTACAATGAGCAGTTCTTC. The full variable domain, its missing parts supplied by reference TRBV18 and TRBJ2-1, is NAGVMQNPRHLVRRRGQEARLRCSPMKGHSHVYWYRQLPEEGLKFMVYLQKENIIDESGMPKERFSAEFPKEGPSILRIQQVVRGDSAAYFCASSSDYYNEQFFGPGTRLTVL.

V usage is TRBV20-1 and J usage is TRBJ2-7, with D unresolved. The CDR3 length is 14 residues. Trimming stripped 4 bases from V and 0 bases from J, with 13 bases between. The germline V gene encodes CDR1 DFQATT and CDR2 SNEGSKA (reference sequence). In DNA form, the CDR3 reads TGCAGTGCTACCAAAAGACCCATCTCCTACGAGCAGTACTTC. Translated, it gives CSATKRPISYEQYF.

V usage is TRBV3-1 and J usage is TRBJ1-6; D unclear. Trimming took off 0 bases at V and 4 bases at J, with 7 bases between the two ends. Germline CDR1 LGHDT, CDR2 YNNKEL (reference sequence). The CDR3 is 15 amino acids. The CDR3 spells CASSQDPLYNSPLHF. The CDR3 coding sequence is TGTGCCAGCAGCCAAGACCCACTTTATAATTCACCCCTCCACTTT.